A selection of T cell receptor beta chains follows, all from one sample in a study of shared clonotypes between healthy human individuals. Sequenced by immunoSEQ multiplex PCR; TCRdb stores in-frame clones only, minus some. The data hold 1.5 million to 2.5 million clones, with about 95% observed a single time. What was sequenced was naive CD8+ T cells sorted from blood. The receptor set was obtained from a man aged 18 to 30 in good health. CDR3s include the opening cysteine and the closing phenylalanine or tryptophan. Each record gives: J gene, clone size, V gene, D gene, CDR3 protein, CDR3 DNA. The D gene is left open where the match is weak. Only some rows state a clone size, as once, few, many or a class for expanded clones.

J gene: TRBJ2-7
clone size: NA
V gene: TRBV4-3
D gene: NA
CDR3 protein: CASSQSLSGTDYEQYF
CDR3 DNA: TGCGCCAGCAGCCAATCCCTTAGCGGGACAGACTACGAGCAGTACTTC

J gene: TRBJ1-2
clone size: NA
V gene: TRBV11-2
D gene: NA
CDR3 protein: CASSFGGYGYTF
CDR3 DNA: TGTGCCAGCAGCTTTGGCGGGTATGGCTACACCTTC

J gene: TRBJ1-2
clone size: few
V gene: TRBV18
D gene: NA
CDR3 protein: CASSPSGLGVEHTF
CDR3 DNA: TGTGCCAGCTCACCAAGCGGCTTAGGGGTCGAGCATACCTTC

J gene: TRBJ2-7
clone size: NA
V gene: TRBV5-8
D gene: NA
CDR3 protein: CASSLAGTWTSYEQYF
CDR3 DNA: TGTGCCAGCAGCTTGGCGGGCACATGGACGTCCTACGAGCAGTACTTC

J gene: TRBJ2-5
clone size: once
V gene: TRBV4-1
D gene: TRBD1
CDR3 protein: CASSRFTGVNEETQYF
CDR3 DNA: TGCGCCAGCAGCCGCTTCACAGGGGTGAATGAAGAGACCCAGTACTTC

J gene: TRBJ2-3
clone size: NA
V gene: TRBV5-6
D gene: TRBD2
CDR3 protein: CASSWGTSGRGDTQYF
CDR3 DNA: TGTGCCAGCAGCTGGGGGACTAGCGGGAGAGGGGATACGCAGTATTTT

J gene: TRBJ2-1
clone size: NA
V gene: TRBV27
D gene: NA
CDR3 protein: CASNKGGGYNEQFF
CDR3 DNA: TGTGCCAGCAACAAGGGGGGTGGATACAATGAGCAGTTCTTC

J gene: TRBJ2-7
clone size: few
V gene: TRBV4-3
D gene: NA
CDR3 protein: CASSQDNSLSYEQYF
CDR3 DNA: TGCGCCAGCAGCCAAGATAACAGCCTATCCTACGAGCAGTACTTC

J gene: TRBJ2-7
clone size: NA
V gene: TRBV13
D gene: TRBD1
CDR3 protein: CASSPRDRASYEQYF
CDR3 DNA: TGTGCCAGCAGTCCCCGGGACAGGGCGTCTTACGAGCAGTACTTC

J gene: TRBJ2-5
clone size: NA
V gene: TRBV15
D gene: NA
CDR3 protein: CATSSSVRGYETQYF
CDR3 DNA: TGTGCCACCAGCAGCTCAGTAAGGGGATACGAGACCCAGTACTTC

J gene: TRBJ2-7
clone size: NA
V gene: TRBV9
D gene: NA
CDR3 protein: CASSPGQVLSYEQYF
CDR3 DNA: TGTGCCAGCAGTCCTGGGCAGGTCCTTTCCTACGAGCAGTACTTC

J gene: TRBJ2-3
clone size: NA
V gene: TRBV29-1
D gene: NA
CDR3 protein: CSVREGSPADTQYF
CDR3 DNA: TGCAGCGTTCGCGAGGGATCCCCCGCAGATACGCAGTATTTT

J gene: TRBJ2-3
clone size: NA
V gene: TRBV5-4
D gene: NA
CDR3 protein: CASSLPGTTDTQYF
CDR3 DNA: TGTGCCAGCAGCTTGCCGGGGACGACAGATACGCAGTATTTT

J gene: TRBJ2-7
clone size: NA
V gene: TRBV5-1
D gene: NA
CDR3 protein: CASSLKGAGYEQYF
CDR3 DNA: TGCGCCAGCAGCTTGAAAGGGGCAGGCTACGAGCAGTACTTC

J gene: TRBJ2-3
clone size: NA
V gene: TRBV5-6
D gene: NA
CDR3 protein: CASSLNGPDTQYF
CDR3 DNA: TGTGCCAGCAGCCTGAACGGGCCAGATACGCAGTATTTT

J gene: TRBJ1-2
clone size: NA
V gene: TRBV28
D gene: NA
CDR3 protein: CASSLGGPLEANYGYTF
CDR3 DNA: TGTGCCAGCAGTTTAGGGGGCCCTTTGGAAGCTAACTATGGCTACACCTTC

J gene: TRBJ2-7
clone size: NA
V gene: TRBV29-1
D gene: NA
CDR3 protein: CSVEAVEGTEQYF
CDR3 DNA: TGCAGCGTTGAAGCGGTTGAGGGCACCGAGCAGTACTTC

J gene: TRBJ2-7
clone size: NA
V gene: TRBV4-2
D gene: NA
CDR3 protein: CASSQGFRGGLTFYEQYF
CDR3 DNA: TGTGCCAGCAGCCAGGGTTTTAGGGGAGGACTAACTTTCTACGAGCAGTACTTC